This record covers a single TCR beta chain. The antigen remains unidentified. The data belong to a study of T cells in localized non-small cell lung cancer. General observations from the study: Tumor trailed uninvolved adjacent lung in T cell clonality, which peaked there. Appearing in adjacent lung were a median about 60 of the top 100 tumor clones. Density of T cells in blood, when higher, went with longer overall survival. Because only a single region of the tumor was sequenced, heterogeneity remains possible.

The CDR3 runs to 20 residues. Looked up from germline, CDR1 is SGHVS and CDR2 is FQNEAQ. The V and J ends lost 5 bases and 0 bases, in that order; junction bases with no gene match: 18. Only in-frame clones appear in the TCRdb table, and some are missing; sequencing was by immunoSEQ multiplex PCR. The sample includes about 39,000 clones, roughly three quarters of them seen just once. The rearrangement links TRBV7-8 to TRBJ1-5; 8 bases align to TRBD1. The sample in question was PBMCs, obtained before any cancer treatment. This sequence originates from a woman between 35 and 75 years old with stage II squamous cell lung carcinoma. CDR3 residues: CASSPLQGDSISFSNQPQHF. In DNA, the CDR3 is TGTGCCAGCAGCCCGTTACAGGGGGATTCTATTTCGTTTAGCAATCAGCCCCAGCATTTT.